The clone carrying this T cell receptor beta chain was recorded once. The table came from immunoSEQ multiplex PCR; TCRdb's copy has only in-frame clones and leaves some out. Among roughly 160,000 clones, around 80% were seen once, and the ten largest hold 2.5% to 3.5%. This record belongs to a study of blood T cell repertoires in COVID-19. V lost 0 bases and J 1 base, leaving 11 bases between the germline ends. CDR1 and CDR2 (germline): SGHTA, FQGTGA. This CDR3 has 16 residues. The chain links TRBV7-3 to TRBJ2-3; a weak D match, TRBD2 (5 bases). The sample taken for sequencing was peripheral blood. The source of this sequence is a woman in her sixties or seventies with acute or convalescent COVID-19. CDR3 sequence reads: CASSLTGVRGTDTQYF. CDR3 DNA: TGTGCCAGCAGCTTAACCGGGGTTAGGGGCACAGATACGCAGTATTTT.